This is a list of T cell receptor beta chains from one sample in a study of T cell responses to AZD1222 COVID-19 vaccine. Produced via immunoSEQ multiplex PCR; TCRdb's table is partial and in-frame only. The sample lists around 130,000 clones; over 75% were seen once. The sequenced sample was peripheral blood, obtained on day 0 of MenACWY control vaccination. The source of these receptors is an adult in good health. The CDR3 runs from the conserved cysteine through the conserved F or W. Each record gives: J gene, V gene, CDR3 length, CDR3 protein.

J: TRBJ2-2; V: TRBV6-5; length: 10; CDR3: CACSVGELFF
J: TRBJ2-7; V: TRBV18; length: 17; CDR3: CASSQTGGASRPYEQYF
J: TRBJ2-2; V: TRBV11-3; length: 18; CDR3: CASSPAYSGRLNTGELFF
J: TRBJ1-4; V: TRBV29-1; length: 14; CDR3: CSVGVVGTNEKLFF
J: TRBJ2-5; V: TRBV18; length: 14; CDR3: CASSPLGSQETQYF
J: TRBJ2-5; V: TRBV10-3; length: 16; CDR3: CAISSTSGSFGETQYF
J: TRBJ1-6; V: TRBV14; length: 13; CDR3: CASSQDLDSPLHF
J: TRBJ2-5; V: TRBV11-2; length: 15; CDR3: CASSLAGVVQETQYF
J: TRBJ2-1; V: TRBV3-1/TRBV3-2; length: 17; CDR3: CASSSSTLAGGYNEQFF
J: TRBJ2-4; V: TRBV11-2; length: 17; CDR3: CASSLEMVAVPKNIQYF
J: TRBJ2-7; V: TRBV2; length: 11; CDR3: CASSVKYEQYF
J: TRBJ1-5; V: TRBV11-2; length: 14; CDR3: CASSSNYRGQPQHF
J: TRBJ2-2; V: TRBV27; length: 19; CDR3: CASSQTGLAGYLGTGELFF
J: TRBJ2-1; V: TRBV6-5; length: 15; CDR3: CASSYSSGRPNEQFF
J: TRBJ2-2; V: TRBV7-8; length: 17; CDR3: CASSSYPHPGGTGELFF
J: TRBJ2-7; V: TRBV4-1; length: 14; CDR3: CASSPGTVSYEQYF
J: TRBJ1-1; V: TRBV24-1; length: 15; CDR3: CATSSSLGLSKEAFF
J: TRBJ2-7; V: TRBV28; length: 12; CDR3: CASSLLTYEQYF
J: TRBJ2-2; V: TRBV5-1; length: 13; CDR3: CASSLRITGELFF
J: TRBJ2-7; V: TRBV5-1; length: 16; CDR3: CASSLASEYRGREQYF